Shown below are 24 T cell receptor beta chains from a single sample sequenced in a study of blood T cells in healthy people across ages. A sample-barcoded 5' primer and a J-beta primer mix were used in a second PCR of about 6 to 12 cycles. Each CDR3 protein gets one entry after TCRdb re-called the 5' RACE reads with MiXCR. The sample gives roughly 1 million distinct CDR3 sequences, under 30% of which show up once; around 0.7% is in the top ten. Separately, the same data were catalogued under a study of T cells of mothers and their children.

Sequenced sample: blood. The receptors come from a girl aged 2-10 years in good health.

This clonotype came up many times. The CDR3: CASSLVAGGHKNIQYF. For the CDR3, the DNA is TGTGCCAGCAGCTTAGTGGCGGGAGGACACAAAAACATTCAGTACTTC. V gene TRBV13 combines with J gene TRBJ2-4, with 8 bases identical to TRBD2. The CDR3 consists of 16 residues. With 1 base clipped from V and 3 bases from J, the junction kept 5 bases outside the gene matches. CDR1 and CDR2 (germline): PRHDT, FYEKMQ (reference sequence).

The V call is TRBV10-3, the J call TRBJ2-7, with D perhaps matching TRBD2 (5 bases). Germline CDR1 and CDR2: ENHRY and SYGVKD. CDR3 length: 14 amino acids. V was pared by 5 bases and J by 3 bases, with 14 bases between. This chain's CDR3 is CAISPGESIYEQYF. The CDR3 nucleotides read TGTGCCATCAGTCCTGGGGAGTCTATCTACGAGCAGTACTTC.

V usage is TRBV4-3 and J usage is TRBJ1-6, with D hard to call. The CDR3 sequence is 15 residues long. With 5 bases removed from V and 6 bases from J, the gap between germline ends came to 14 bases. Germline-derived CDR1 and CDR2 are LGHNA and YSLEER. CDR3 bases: TGCGCCAGCAGCTTCGCACGAGAAGGTAATTCACCCCTCCACTTT. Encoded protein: CASSFAREGNSPLHF.

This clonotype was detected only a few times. The CDR3 sequence is CSAPDLPGGDIQYF. Here the CDR3 DNA reads TGCAGTGCTCCGGATCTCCCTGGGGGGGACATTCAGTACTTC. This chain connects TRBV20-1 to TRBJ2-4; 7 nucleotides align to TRBD2. V was pared by 5 bases and J by 8 bases, with 12 bases of the junction left unmatched. The V gene's germline CDR1 is DFQATT and CDR2 SNEGSKA (reference sequence). The CDR3 contains 14 residues.

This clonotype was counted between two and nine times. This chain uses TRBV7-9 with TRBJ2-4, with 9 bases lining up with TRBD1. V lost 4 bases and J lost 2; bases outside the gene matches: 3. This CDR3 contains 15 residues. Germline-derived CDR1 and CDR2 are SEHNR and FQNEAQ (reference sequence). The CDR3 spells CASSWGQGSKNIQYF. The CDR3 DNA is TGTGCCAGCAGCTGGGGACAGGGCTCCAAAAACATTCAGTACTTC.

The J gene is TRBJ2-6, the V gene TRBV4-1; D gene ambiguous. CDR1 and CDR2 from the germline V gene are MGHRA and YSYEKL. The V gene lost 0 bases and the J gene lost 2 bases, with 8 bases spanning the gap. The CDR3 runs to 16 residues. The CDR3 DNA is TGCGCCAGCAGCCAAGAGGGTCAGGCTGGGGCCAACGTCCTGACTTTC. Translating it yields CASSQEGQAGANVLTF.

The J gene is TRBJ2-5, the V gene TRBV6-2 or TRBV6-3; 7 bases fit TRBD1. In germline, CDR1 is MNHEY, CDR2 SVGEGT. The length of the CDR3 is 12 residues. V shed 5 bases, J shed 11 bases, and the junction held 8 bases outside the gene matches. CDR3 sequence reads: CASSQGQVEQYF. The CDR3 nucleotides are TGTGCCAGCAGTCAAGGACAGGTTGAGCAGTACTTC.

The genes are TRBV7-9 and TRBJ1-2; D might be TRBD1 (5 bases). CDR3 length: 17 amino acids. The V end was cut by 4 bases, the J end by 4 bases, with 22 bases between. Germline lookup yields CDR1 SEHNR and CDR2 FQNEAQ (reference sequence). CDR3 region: CASSSRLAGQDTYGYTF. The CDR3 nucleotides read TGTGCCAGCAGCTCCCGACTTGCAGGGCAAGATACCTATGGCTACACCTTC.

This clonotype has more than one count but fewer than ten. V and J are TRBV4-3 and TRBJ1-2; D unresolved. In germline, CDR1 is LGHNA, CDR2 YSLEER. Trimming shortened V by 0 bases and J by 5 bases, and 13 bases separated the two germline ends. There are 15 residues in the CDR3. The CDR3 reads CASSQDKSSSYGYTF. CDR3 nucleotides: TGCGCCAGCAGCCAAGATAAGAGCTCCTCGTATGGCTACACCTTC.

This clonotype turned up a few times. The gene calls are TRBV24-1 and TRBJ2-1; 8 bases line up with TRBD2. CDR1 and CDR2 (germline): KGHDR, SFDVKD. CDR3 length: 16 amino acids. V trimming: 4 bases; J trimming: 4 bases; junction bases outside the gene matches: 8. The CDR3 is CATSDHSGTLYNEQFF. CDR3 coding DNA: TGTGCCACCAGTGACCATAGCGGGACCCTATACAATGAGCAGTTCTTC.

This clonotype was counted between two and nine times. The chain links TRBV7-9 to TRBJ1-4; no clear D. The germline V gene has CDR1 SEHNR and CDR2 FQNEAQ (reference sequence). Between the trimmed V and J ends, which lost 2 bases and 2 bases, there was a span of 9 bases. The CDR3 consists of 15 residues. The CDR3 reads CASSLQVPTNEKLFF. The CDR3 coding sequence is TGTGCCAGCAGCTTACAGGTTCCGACTAATGAAAAACTGTTTTTT.

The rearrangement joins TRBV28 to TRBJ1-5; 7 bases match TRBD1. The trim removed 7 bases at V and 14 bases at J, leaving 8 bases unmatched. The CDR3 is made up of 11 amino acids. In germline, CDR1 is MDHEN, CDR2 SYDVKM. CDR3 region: CASKGQSREHF. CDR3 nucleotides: TGTGCCAGCAAGGGACAGTCCAGAGAGCATTTT.

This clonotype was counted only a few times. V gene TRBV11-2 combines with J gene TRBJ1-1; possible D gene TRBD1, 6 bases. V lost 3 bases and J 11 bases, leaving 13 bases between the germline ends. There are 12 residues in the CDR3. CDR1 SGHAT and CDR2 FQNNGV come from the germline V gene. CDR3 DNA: TGTGCCAGCAGCTTTGCAGGGGAGTACGCTTTCTTT. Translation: CASSFAGEYAFF.

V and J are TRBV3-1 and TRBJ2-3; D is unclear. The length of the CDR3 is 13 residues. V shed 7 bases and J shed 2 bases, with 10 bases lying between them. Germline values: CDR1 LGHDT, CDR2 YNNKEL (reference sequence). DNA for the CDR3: TGTGCCAGCAAACGGCACTCCACAGATACGCAGTATTTT. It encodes CASKRHSTDTQYF.

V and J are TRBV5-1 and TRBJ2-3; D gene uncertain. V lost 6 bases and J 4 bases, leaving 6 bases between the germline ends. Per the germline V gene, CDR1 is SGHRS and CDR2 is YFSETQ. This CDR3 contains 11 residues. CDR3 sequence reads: CASKTADTQYF. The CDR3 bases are TGCGCCAGCAAGACGGCAGATACGCAGTATTTT.

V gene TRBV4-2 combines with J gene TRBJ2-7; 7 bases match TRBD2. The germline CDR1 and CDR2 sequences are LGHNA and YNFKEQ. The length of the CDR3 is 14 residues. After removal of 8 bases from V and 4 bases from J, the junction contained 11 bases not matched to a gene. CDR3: CASGIGSGRYEQYF. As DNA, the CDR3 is TGTGCCAGCGGGATAGGTAGCGGGCGGTACGAGCAGTACTTC.

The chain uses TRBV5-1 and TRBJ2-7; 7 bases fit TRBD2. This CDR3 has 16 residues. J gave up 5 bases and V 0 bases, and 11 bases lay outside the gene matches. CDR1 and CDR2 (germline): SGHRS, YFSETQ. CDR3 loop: CASSLEYAGEGHEQYF. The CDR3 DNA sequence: TGCGCCAGCAGCTTGGAATATGCGGGAGAAGGACACGAGCAGTACTTC.

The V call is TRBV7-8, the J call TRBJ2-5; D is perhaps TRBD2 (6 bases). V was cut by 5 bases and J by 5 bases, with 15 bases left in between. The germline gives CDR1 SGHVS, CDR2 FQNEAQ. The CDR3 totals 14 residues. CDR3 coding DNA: TGTGCCAGCAGCCCTCGACTAGGCCGTGAGACCCAGTACTTC. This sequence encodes CASSPRLGRETQYF.

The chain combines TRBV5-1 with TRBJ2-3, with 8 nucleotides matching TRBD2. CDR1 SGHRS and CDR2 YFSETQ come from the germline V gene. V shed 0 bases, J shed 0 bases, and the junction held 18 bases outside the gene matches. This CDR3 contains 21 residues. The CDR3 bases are TGCGCCAGCAGCTTGGCCGTTATCAATAGCGGGACTGAGACTAGCACAGATACGCAGTATTTT. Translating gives CASSLAVINSGTETSTDTQYF.

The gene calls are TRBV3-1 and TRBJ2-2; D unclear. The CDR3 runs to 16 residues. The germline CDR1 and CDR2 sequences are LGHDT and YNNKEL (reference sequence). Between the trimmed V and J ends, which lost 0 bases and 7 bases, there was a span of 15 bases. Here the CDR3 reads CASSQDEDLWGGELFF. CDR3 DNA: TGTGCCAGCAGCCAAGATGAAGATCTTTGGGGCGGGGAGCTGTTTTTT.

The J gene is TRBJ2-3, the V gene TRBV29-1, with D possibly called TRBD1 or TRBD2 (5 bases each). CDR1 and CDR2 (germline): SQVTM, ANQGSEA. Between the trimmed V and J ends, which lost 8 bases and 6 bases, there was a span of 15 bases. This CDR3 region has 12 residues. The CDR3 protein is CSTGTGLDTQYF. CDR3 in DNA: TGCAGCACCGGGACGGGTCTTGATACGCAGTATTTT.

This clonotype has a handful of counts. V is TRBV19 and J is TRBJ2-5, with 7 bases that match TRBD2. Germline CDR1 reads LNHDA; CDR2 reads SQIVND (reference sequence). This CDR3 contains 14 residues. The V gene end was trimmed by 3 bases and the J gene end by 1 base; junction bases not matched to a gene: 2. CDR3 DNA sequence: TGTGCCAGTAGTATTGGGGGGGTCCAAGAGACCCAGTACTTC. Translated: CASSIGGVQETQYF.

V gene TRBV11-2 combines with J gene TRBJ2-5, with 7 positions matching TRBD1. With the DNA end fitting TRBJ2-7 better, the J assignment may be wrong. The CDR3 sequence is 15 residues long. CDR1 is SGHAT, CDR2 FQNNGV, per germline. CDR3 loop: CASSQTVTGSYEQYF. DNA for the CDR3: TGTGCCAGCAGCCAAACGGTGACAGGGAGCTACGAGCAGTACTTC.

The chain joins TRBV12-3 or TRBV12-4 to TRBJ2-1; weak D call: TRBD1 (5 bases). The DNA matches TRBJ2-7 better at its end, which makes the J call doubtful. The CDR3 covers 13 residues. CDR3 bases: TGTGCCAGCAGTTTTAGGACCCAGGGCGAGCAGTACTTC. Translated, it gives CASSFRTQGEQYF.